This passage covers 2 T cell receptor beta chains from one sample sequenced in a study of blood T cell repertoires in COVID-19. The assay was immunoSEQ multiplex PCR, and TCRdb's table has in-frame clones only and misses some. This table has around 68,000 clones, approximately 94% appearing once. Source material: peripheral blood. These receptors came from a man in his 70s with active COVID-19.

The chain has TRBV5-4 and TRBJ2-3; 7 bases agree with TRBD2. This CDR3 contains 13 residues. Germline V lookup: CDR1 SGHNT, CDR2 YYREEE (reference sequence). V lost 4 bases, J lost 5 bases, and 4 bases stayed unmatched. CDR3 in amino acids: CASSTTGGDTQYF. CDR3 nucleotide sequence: TGTGCCAGCAGCACGACGGGGGGAGATACGCAGTATTTT.

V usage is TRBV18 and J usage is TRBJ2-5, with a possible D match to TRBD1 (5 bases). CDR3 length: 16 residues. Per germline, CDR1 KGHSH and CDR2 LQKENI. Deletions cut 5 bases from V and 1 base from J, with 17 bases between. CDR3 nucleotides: TGTGCCAGCTCATTCACGCCGGACACAATCCAAGAGACCCAGTACTTC. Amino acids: CASSFTPDTIQETQYF.